This T cell receptor beta chain was sequenced in a study of blood T cell repertoires in COVID-19 (dated by TCRdb to the early 2020s). Regarding the study in general: Collaborator samples came from the United States, Italy and Spain and covered acute and convalescent phases of COVID-19. The samples were drawn from two sources: the first 160 participants of the ongoing ImmuneRACE study, and some 1,300 subjects contributed by 6 global collaborators. The repertoires were released in a freely available public database intended as a resource for research on the immune response to SARS-CoV-2. Nearly every sample came with metadata listing a de-identified subject ID, COVID-19 status, age in years and sex. The material from the prospective study consisted of cDNA or gDNA derived from T cells, B-cell-depleted T cells, or PBMCs. HLA class I and class II types, where available, came from metadata supplied by the sample provider rather than from assay-based typing. Deeply sampled blood TCRbeta repertoires from subjects exposed to, actively infected with, or recovered from COVID-19 were included in the dataset. On the study overall, not on this receptor specifically: How much clinical and demographic metadata was included differed by source and by participant, and the metadata was provided uncurated.

According to the germline V gene (reference sequence), CDR1 reads SEHNR and CDR2 reads FQNEAQ. V drops 7 bases and J drops 4 bases, leaving 19 bases in between. The CDR3 runs 15 amino acids, cysteine and phenylalanine included. The retained sequence is limited to the CDR3, 45 bases, with the frame set at the first base. One collaborating source in Seattle enrolled patients while the patients were actively infected and followed the patients over time throughout the course of disease. Whole blood was collected in K2EDTA tubes by collaborating institutions according to the institutions' own protocols. For TCRbeta analysis, collaborators shipped samples in one of three forms: frozen whole blood, isolated PBMCs, or DNA extracted from either of those sample types. TCRbeta CDR3 regions were amplified from genomic DNA by means of the immunoSEQ Assay, a bias-controlled multiplex PCR. Under the source paper's analysis protocol: The number of nucleated cells in each sample was estimated by amplification of reference gene primers within the assay. To quantify the absolute abundance of each unique TCRbeta CDR3 rearrangement, sequence reads were collapsed and filtered. For each sample, productive Simpson clonality was calculated as the square root of Simpson's diversity index across productive rearrangements. TCRdb obtained this table from immuneACCESS and retained in-frame rearrangements with V and J assigned. These tables miss some clones; where compared with another copy, unresolved V genes account for less than half of the shortfall, and the remainder is unexplained. Clone size and the V and J calls come from that table; the DNA yielded D and trimming. The sample contains approximately 500,000 clones, about 91% of them found a single time. The ten largest clonotypes hold around 0.95% of the sample.

Comment on this clone: Its antigen remains unidentified. Base qualities are not recorded, but no much larger clone differs from it by a single base.

The V and J segments used are TRBV7-9 and TRBJ1-2; the D gene is perhaps TRBD1, on 6 matching bases. Sequenced sample: peripheral blood. The receptor's source is a man aged 18 to 29 with COVID-19, enrolled during active disease. The DNA sequence is given as TGTGCCAGCACGCTTACATCGGACAGCTTCTATGGCTACACCTTC. Translated, this gives CASTLTSDSFYGYTF.